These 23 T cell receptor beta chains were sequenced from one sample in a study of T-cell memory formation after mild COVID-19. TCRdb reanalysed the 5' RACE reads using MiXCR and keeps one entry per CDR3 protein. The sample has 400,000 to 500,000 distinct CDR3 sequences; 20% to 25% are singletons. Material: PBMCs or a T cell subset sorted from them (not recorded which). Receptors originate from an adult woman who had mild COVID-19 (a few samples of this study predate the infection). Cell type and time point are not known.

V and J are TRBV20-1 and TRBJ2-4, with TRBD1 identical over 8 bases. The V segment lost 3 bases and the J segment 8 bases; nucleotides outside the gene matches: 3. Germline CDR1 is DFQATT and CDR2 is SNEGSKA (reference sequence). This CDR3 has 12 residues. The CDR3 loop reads CSASGQGHIQYF. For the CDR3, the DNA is TGCAGTGCTAGCGGACAGGGACACATTCAGTACTTC.

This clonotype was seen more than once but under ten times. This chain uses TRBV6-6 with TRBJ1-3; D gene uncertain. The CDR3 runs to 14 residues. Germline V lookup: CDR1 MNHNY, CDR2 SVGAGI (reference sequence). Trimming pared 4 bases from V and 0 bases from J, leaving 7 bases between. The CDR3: CASSLHSSGNTIYF. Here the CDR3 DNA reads TGTGCCAGCAGTTTGCATAGCTCTGGAAACACCATATATTTT.

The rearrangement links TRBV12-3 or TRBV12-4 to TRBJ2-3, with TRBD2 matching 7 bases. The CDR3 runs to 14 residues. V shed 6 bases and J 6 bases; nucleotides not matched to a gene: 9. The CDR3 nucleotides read TGTGCCAGCAGGGAAAGGAGCGGGAAGGATACGCAGTATTTT. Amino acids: CASRERSGKDTQYF.

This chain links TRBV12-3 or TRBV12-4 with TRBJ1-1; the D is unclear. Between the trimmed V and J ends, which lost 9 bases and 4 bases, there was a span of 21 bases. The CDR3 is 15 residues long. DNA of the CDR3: TGTGCCAGTACCCTCGGCAGCCCGGAAGGCACTGAAGCTTTCTTT. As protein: CASTLGSPEGTEAFF.

CDR3: CASRLGMETEAFF. The DNA of the CDR3 is TGTGCCAGCAGGTTGGGGATGGAAACTGAAGCTTTCTTT. The chain combines TRBV7-9 with TRBJ1-1; no clear D. This CDR3 spans 13 amino acids. Trimming left V 6 bases short and J 5 bases short, with 13 bases between. The V gene's germline CDR1 is SEHNR and CDR2 FQNEAQ (reference sequence).

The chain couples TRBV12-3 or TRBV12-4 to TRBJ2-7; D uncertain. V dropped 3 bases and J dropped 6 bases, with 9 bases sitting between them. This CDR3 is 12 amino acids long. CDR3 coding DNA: TGTGCCAGCAGTTTCGGGCGCGGCGAGCAGTACTTC. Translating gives CASSFGRGEQYF.

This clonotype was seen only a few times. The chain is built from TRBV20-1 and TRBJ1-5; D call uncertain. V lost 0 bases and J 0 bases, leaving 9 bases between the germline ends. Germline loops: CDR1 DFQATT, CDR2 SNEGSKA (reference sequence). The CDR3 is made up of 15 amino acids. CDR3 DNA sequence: TGCAGTGCTAGAGATCACGGTTATAGCAATCAGCCCCAGCATTTT. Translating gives CSARDHGYSNQPQHF.

CDR3 loop: CSATGRAGGNSPLHF. The CDR3 region has the DNA TGCAGTGCTACAGGGAGGGCGGGAGGTAATTCACCCCTCCACTTT. This sequence joins TRBV20-1 and TRBJ1-6, with a weak D call TRBD1 (5 bases). The V end lost 4 bases, the J end lost 6 bases, and 16 bases lay between the germline ends. Germline V gene lookup returns CDR1 DFQATT and CDR2 SNEGSKA (reference sequence). The CDR3 is 15 residues long.

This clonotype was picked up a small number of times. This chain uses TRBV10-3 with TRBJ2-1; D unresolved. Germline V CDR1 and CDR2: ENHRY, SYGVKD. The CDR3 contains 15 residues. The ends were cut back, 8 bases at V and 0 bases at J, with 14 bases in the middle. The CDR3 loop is CAIGASQSSYNEQFF. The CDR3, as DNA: TGTGCCATCGGTGCTAGTCAGAGCTCCTACAATGAGCAGTTCTTC.

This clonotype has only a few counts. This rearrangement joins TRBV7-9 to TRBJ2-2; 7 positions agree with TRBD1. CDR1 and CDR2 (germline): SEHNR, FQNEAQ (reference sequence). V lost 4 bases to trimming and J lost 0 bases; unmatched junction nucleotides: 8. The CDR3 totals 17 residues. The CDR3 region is CASSSYRDRTNTGELFF. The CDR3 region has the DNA TGTGCCAGCAGCTCTTACCGGGACAGAACGAACACCGGGGAGCTGTTTTTT.

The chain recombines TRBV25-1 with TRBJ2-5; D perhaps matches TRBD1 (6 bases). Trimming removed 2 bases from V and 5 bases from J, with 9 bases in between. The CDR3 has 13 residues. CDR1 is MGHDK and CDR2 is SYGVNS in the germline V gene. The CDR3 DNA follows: TGTGCCAGCAGTGAACAGGGGCCTGAGACCCAGTACTTC. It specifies CASSEQGPETQYF.

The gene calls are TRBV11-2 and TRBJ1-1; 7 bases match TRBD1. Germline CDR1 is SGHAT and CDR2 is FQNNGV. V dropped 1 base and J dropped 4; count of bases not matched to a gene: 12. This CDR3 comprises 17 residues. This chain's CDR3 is CASSLGWDSLVGTEAFF. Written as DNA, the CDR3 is TGTGCCAGCAGCTTAGGTTGGGACAGCTTAGTGGGCACTGAAGCTTTCTTT.

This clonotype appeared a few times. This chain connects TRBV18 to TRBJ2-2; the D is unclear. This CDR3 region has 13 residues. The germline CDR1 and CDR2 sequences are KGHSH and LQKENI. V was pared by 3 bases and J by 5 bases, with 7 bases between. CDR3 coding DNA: TGTGCCAGCTCACCTAGGGATACCGGGGAGCTGTTTTTT. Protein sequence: CASSPRDTGELFF.

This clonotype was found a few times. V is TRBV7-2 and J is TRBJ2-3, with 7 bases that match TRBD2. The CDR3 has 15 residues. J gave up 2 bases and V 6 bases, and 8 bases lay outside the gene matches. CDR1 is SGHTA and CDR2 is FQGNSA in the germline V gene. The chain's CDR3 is CASRSNSGHTDTQYF. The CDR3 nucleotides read TGTGCCAGCAGATCTAATAGCGGGCACACAGATACGCAGTATTTT. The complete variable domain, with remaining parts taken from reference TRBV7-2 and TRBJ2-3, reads GAGVSQSPSNKVTEKGKDVELRCDPISGHTALYWYRQSLGQGLEFLIYFQGNSAPDKSGLPSDRFSAERTGGSVSTLTIQRTQQEDSAVYLCASRSNSGHTDTQYFGPGTRLTVL.

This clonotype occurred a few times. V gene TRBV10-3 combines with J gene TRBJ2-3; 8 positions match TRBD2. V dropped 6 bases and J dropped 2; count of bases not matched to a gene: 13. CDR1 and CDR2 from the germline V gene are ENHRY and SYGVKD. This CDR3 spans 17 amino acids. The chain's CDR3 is CAISGGVRGSSTDTQYF. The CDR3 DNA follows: TGTGCCATCAGCGGGGGGGTTCGTGGCTCGTCCACAGATACGCAGTATTTT.

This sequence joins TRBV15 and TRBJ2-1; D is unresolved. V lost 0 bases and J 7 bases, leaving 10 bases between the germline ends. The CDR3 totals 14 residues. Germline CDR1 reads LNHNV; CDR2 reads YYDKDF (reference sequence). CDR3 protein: CATSRDLAVNEQFF. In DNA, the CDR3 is TGTGCCACCAGCAGAGATCTGGCTGTTAATGAGCAGTTCTTC.

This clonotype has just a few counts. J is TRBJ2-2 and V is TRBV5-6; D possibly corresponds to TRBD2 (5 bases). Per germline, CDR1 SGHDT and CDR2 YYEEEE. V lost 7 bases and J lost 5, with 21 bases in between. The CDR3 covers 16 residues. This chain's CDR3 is CASLRSGGGVTGELFF. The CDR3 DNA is TGTGCCAGCTTGAGGTCTGGAGGAGGAGTAACCGGGGAGCTGTTTTTT.

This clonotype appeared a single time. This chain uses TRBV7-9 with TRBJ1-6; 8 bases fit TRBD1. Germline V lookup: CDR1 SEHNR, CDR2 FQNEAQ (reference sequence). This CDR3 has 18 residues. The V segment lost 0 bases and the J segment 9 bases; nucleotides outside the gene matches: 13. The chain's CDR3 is CASSLAGDRSPPRSPLHF. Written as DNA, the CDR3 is TGTGCCAGCAGCTTAGCGGGGGACAGGTCCCCCCCTCGTTCACCCCTCCACTTT.

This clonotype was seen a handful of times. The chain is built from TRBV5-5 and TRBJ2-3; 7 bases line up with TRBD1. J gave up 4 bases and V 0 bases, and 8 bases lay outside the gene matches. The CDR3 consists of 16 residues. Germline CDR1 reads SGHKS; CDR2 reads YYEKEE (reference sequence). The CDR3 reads CASSLVLGGAADTQYF. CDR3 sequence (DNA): TGTGCCAGCAGCTTGGTTCTAGGGGGCGCGGCAGATACGCAGTATTTT.

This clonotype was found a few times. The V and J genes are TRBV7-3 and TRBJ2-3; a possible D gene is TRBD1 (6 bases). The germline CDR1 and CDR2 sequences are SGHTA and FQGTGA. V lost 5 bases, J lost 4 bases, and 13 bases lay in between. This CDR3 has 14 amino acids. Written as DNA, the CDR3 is TGTGCCAGCAGCACTGGACAGTTCCCAGATACGCAGTATTTT. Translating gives CASSTGQFPDTQYF.

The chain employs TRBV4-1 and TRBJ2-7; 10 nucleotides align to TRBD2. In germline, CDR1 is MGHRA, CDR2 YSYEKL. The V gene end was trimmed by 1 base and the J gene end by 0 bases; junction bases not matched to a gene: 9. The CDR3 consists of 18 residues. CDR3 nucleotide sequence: TGCGCCAGCAGCCAAGCGTTAGGACTAGCGGAGAGCTCCTACGAGCAGTACTTC. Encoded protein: CASSQALGLAESSYEQYF.

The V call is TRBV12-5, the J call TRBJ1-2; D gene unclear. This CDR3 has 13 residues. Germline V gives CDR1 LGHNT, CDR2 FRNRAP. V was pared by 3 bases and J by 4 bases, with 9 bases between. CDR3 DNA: TGTGCTAGTGGTTTCATCGGGTCCTATGGCTACACCTTC. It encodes CASGFIGSYGYTF.

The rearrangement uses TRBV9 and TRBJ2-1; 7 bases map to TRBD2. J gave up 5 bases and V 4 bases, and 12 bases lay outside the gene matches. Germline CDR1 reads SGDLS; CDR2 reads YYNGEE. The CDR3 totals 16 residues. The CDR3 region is CASSPRGGSSNNEQFF. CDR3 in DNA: TGTGCCAGCAGCCCTCGGGGCGGGAGCTCGAACAATGAGCAGTTCTTC. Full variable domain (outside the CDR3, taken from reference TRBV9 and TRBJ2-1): DSGVTQTPKHLITATGQRVTLRCSPRSGDLSVYWYQQSLDQGLQFLIQYYNGEERAKGNILERFSAQQFPDLHSELNLSSLELGDSALYFCASSPRGGSSNNEQFFGPGTRLTVL.